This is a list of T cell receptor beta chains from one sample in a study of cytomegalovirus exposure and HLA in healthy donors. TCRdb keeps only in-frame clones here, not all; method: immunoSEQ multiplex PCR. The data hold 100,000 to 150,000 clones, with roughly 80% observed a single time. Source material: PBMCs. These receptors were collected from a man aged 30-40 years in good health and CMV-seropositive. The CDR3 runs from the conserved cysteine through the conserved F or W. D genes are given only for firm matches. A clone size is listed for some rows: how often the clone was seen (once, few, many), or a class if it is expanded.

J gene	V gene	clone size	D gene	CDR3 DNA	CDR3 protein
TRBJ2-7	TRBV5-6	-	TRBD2	TGTGCCAGCAAGGGCGCGGGAGGGTACGAGCAGTACTTC	CASKGAGGYEQYF
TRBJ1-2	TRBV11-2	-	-	TGTGCCAGCAGCTTAGATCGACAGGCGAACTATGGCTACACCTTC	CASSLDRQANYGYTF
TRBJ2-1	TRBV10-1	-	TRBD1	TGCGCCAGCAGGGGACAGGGTATCAATGAGCAGTTCTTC	CASRGQGINEQFF
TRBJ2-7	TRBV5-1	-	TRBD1	TGCGCCAGCAGCTCCGGGACAGGGGGAAGCGAGCAGTACTTC	CASSSGTGGSEQYF
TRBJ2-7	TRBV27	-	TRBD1	TGTGCCAGCAGCCCCGGGACAGGGAACTACGAGCAGTACTTC	CASSPGTGNYEQYF
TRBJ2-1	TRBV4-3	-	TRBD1	TGCGCCAGCAGCCAAGATTGGGACAGGGGGAACAATGAGCAGTTCTTC	CASSQDWDRGNNEQFF
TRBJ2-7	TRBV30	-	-	TGTGCCTGGAGTCCAGGCTACGAGCAGTACTTC	CAWSPGYEQYF
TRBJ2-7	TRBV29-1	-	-	TGCAGCGTTAGCTTCTCCGGCGAGCAGTACTTC	CSVSFSGEQYF
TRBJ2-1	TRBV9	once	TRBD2	TGTGCCAGCAGCGTTGGACTAGCGGTGGGTGAGCAGTTCTTC	CASSVGLAVGEQFF
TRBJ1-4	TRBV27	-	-	TGTGCCAGCAAAAACAGCAACGCAAATGAAAAACTGTTTTTT	CASKNSNANEKLFF
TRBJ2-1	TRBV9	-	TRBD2	TGTGCCAGCAGCGTAGCGACTAGCGGGAGAGGAGATGAGCAGTTCTTC	CASSVATSGRGDEQFF
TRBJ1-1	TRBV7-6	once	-	TGTGCCAGCAGCGTACGACCGTGGGGGCTCGAGACCTTAAACACTGAAGCTTTCTTT	CASSVRPWGLETLNTEAFF
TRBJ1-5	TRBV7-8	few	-	TGTGCCAGCAGTCCGACAGTTCAGCCCCAGCATTTT	CASSPTVQPQHF